These T cell receptor beta chains were read from a single sample in a study of cytotoxic CD8 clonotypes in ibrutinib-treated CLL. The data were produced by immunoSEQ multiplex PCR, yet TCRdb's version contains in-frame clones alone and is incomplete. The top ten clones hold around 21% of a sample with more than 45,000 clones, approximately 82% of them seen once. Here the sequenced sample was PBMCs, taken after 24 months of ibrutinib treatment. The receptors were gathered from a human donor with chronic lymphocytic leukemia. CDR3s include the opening cysteine and the closing phenylalanine or tryptophan. A D gene is named only where the DNA matches it firmly. Clone sizes are given selectively: once, few, many, or a class where the clone is expanded.

clone size	D gene	V gene	J gene	CDR3 DNA	CDR3 protein
-	-	TRBV6-5	TRBJ1-2	TGTGCCAGCAGTGGTTCCTATGGCTACACCTTC	CASSGSYGYTF
-	TRBD1	TRBV13	TRBJ2-5	TGTGCCAGCAGCGTCCAGGGGGCCCAAGAGACCCAGTACTTC	CASSVQGAQETQYF
-	TRBD1	TRBV5-1	TRBJ1-4	TGCGCCAGCAGCTTGGATGGGACAGGGTCTTCGTCTAATGAAAAACTGTTTTTT	CASSLDGTGSSSNEKLFF
-	-	TRBV30	TRBJ1-3	TGTGCCTGGAGTGTATCGAGGGATCCTCCTGGAAACACCATATATTTT	CAWSVSRDPPGNTIYF
-	TRBD2	TRBV7-6	TRBJ2-3	TGTGCCAGCACCCAAGGGACTAGCGGGAGCCGGGCGACAGATACGCAGTATTTT	CASTQGTSGSRATDTQYF
-	-	TRBV19	TRBJ2-1	TGTGCCAGTAGTATCGGTGGGAGTGGGAGCAATGAGCAGTTCTTC	CASSIGGSGSNEQFF
-	-	TRBV5-4	TRBJ1-2	TGTGCCAGCAGCTTGGATACCACCCCCTATGGCTACACCTTC	CASSLDTTPYGYTF
-	-	TRBV5-4	TRBJ2-7	TGTGCCAGCAGCTTAGACCATATCGGGAGAGAGCAGTACTTC	CASSLDHIGREQYF
once	-	TRBV5-8	TRBJ2-3	TGTGCCAGCAGCCCCCCAGGGGCGCTCACAGATACGCAGTATTTT	CASSPPGALTDTQYF
-	-	TRBV27	TRBJ1-2	TGTGCCAGCAGTTTACAGGGCCAATATGGCTACACCTTC	CASSLQGQYGYTF
few	TRBD2	TRBV5-6	TRBJ2-7	TGTGCCAGCAGCTCCCGGGGAGCGGGAGTACTAGAGCAGTACTTC	CASSSRGAGVLEQYF
-	-	TRBV7-9	TRBJ2-7	TGTGCCAGCAGCTCGGGAGGGCAGGGGGGCCACGAGCAGTACTTC	CASSSGGQGGHEQYF